This T cell receptor (beta chain) was documented in a study of blood T cell repertoires in COVID-19. After removal of 4 bases from V and 3 bases from J, the junction contained 7 bases not matched to a gene. CDR1 and CDR2 (germline): SGHAT, FQDESV (reference sequence). The CDR3 covers 16 residues. The repertoire was sequenced with immunoSEQ multiplex PCR; TCRdb's copy has only in-frame clones and lacks some. Of some 150,000 clones listed, about 84% were seen once; the top ten hold roughly 10%. The origin of this receptor is a woman of 80 years or more in a cohort sampled during active or convalescent COVID-19. The sequencing sample was made of peripheral blood. The V and J genes are TRBV11-1 and TRBJ2-1; the match to TRBD1 covers 9 bases. DNA of the CDR3: TGTGCCAGCAGCTCCTTGGGGGACAGGGTCTACAATGAGCAGTTCTTC. The encoded protein is CASSSLGDRVYNEQFF.